Below are 19 T cell receptor beta chains sequenced from a single sample in a study of cytomegalovirus exposure and HLA in healthy donors. The PCR employed 60 Vbeta primers together with 13 Jbeta primers. Here immunoSEQ multiplex PCR was the method, and the copy in TCRdb shows in-frame clones only, minus some. This table holds 40,000 or so clones, about 80% found once. The sample consisted of PBMCs. The receptors here all came from a young man in good health and CMV-seronegative.

This clone appeared once. The chain links TRBV4-3 to TRBJ2-4; the D gene is possibly TRBD1 (6 bases). Deletions cut 3 bases from V and 2 bases from J, with 11 bases between. CDR3 length equals 15 residues. Germline loops: CDR1 LGHNA, CDR2 YSLEER. The CDR3 region is CASSHAQGSKNIQYF. CDR3 bases: TGCGCCAGCAGCCATGCCCAGGGGTCCAAAAACATTCAGTACTTC.

Concerning this clone itself: The junction departs from the called germline gene at one end, perhaps through a read error. The CDR3 spells CASSLGLTPPRF. The CDR3 nucleotides are TGTGCCAGCAGCTTGGGACTAACCCCGCCGCGCTTC. The genes are TRBV5-4 and TRBJ2-7; the D gene is possibly TRBD2 (5 bases). The germline gives CDR1 SGHNT, CDR2 YYREEE (reference sequence). This CDR3 contains 12 residues.

V is TRBV5-4 and J is TRBJ1-4; possibly TRBD1 for D (6 bases). Germline V CDR1 and CDR2: SGHNT, YYREEE (reference sequence). CDR3 length: 15 amino acids. Trimming stripped 0 bases from V and 5 bases from J, with 11 bases between. The DNA for the CDR3 is TGTGCCAGCAGCTTGGGGGGGGGCCTGAATGAAAAACTGTTTTTT. It specifies CASSLGGGLNEKLFF.

This chain uses TRBV6-1 with TRBJ2-7, with a tentative D call TRBD2 (6 bases). Trimming pared 6 bases from V and 3 bases from J, leaving 12 bases between. CDR1 is MNHNS, CDR2 SASEGT, per germline. The length of the CDR3 is 13 residues. This CDR3 is CASSGGLHYEQYF. In nucleotides, the CDR3 is TGTGCCAGCAGCGGGGGACTTCACTACGAGCAGTACTTC.

The chain uses TRBV6-1 and TRBJ2-7; 8 nucleotides agree with TRBD1. The J segment lost 5 bases and the V segment lost 4 bases, leaving 10 bases of the junction unmatched. CDR1 and CDR2 from the germline V gene are MNHNS and SASEGT. CDR3 length: 15 residues. This CDR3 is CASSAVGTGIHEQYF. The CDR3 bases are TGTGCCAGCAGTGCAGTCGGGACAGGAATCCACGAGCAGTACTTC.

The rearrangement joins TRBV5-4 to TRBJ1-6, with D possibly being TRBD1 (5 bases). The CDR3 spans 13 residues. V lost 3 bases and J lost 6, with 7 bases in between. CDR1 is SGHNT and CDR2 is YYREEE in the germline V gene (reference sequence). CDR3 in DNA: TGTGCCAGCAGCTCTGACAGTAATTCACCCCTCCACTTT. The encoded protein is CASSSDSNSPLHF.

This chain uses TRBV7-9 with TRBJ2-7; 8 bases line up with TRBD1. This CDR3 has 16 amino acids. The germline gives CDR1 SEHNR, CDR2 FQNEAQ (reference sequence). V lost 5 bases to trimming and J lost 3 bases; unmatched junction nucleotides: 12. In DNA, the CDR3 is TGTGCCAGCAGCGCTGGGACAGGTCTCAGGATCTACGAGCAGTACTTC. Residues: CASSAGTGLRIYEQYF. The variable domain in full, completed from reference TRBV7-9 and TRBJ2-7, reads DTGVSQNPRHKITKRGQNVTFRCDPISEHNRLYWYRQTLGQGPEFLTYFQNEAQLEKSRLLSDRFSAERPKGSFSTLEIQRTEQGDSAMYLCASSAGTGLRIYEQYFGPGTRLTVT.

This clone was found once. The CDR3 DNA reads as TGTGCCAGCAGTTTCCACCAGCAGCGGGAGGGCCATCTAGACACAGATACGCAGTATTTT. Translated, it gives CASSFHQQREGHLDTDTQYF. The chain uses TRBV27 and TRBJ2-3; 10 nucleotides align to TRBD2. The CDR3 contains 20 residues. V gave up 3 bases and J gave up 2 bases; unmatched junction bases: 17. CDR1 and CDR2 (germline): MNHEY, SMNVEV (reference sequence).

This sequence joins TRBV27 and TRBJ2-3; no firm D call. This CDR3 has 15 amino acids. Trimming took 3 bases from V and 0 from J, leaving 10 bases between them. Germline CDR1 MNHEY, CDR2 SMNVEV (reference sequence). The CDR3 bases are TGTGCCAGCAGTTTCGCGAGAGGTAGCACAGATACGCAGTATTTT. Translated: CASSFARGSTDTQYF.

This clone was observed a single time. A junction end diverges from the germline sequence, so it may reflect a read error. This sequence joins TRBV9 and TRBJ1-2; D may be TRBD1 (6 bases). The CDR3 is 13 amino acids. The germline V gene encodes CDR1 SGDLS and CDR2 YYNGEE. The CDR3 DNA reads TGTGCCAACAGCGGGATGGGGGCGCGGGGCTACACCTTC. It translates to CANSGMGARGYTF.

This clone was found a few times. The chain carries TRBV15 and TRBJ1-4, with D maybe TRBD1 (5 bases). The germline V gene encodes CDR1 LNHNV and CDR2 YYDKDF (reference sequence). The V gene lost 0 bases and the J gene lost 7 bases, with 12 bases spanning the gap. The length of the CDR3 is 15 residues. The DNA of the CDR3 is TGTGCCACCAGCAGAGAAGGGCAGGGTGGTGAAAAACTGTTTTTT. Protein sequence: CATSREGQGGEKLFF.

The chain has TRBV19 and TRBJ2-5, with D perhaps TRBD2 (6 bases). Germline lookup yields CDR1 LNHDA and CDR2 SQIVND (reference sequence). Trimming took 5 bases from V and 4 from J, leaving 14 bases between them. This CDR3 is built from 14 residues. The CDR3 loop is CASSLTTGGETQYF. The CDR3 DNA is TGTGCCAGTAGTCTTACTACCGGGGGAGAGACCCAGTACTTC.

The rearrangement links TRBV27 to TRBJ1-5; no reliable D call. The CDR3 spans 12 residues. CDR1 is MNHEY and CDR2 is SMNVEV in the germline V gene (reference sequence). V lost 8 bases, J lost 4 bases, and 9 bases lay in between. As DNA, the CDR3 is TGTGCCAGCCGGGAGTTAAATCAGCCCCAGCATTTT. This codes for CASRELNQPQHF.

The V call is TRBV14, the J call TRBJ2-2, with D perhaps matching TRBD1 (6 bases). The germline V gene encodes CDR1 SGHDN and CDR2 FVKESK. This CDR3 contains 20 residues. V was cut by 3 bases and J by 0 bases, with 23 bases left in between. CDR3 DNA: TGTGCCAGCAGCCATGGGGACGTTACAGGGATCCTCGCGAACACCGGGGAGCTGTTTTTT. Its translation: CASSHGDVTGILANTGELFF.

This chain's CDR3 is CASSLVRGRADTQYF. CDR3 coding DNA: TGTGCCAGCAGCTTGGTCAGGGGACGCGCAGATACGCAGTATTTT. The rearrangement links TRBV5-5 to TRBJ2-3, with D possibly being TRBD1 (6 bases). The germline V gene has CDR1 SGHKS and CDR2 YYEKEE (reference sequence). The CDR3 covers 15 residues. Between the trimmed V and J ends, which lost 0 bases and 4 bases, there was a span of 12 bases.

The V call is TRBV7-2, the J call TRBJ2-5; D might be TRBD1 (6 bases). The germline V gene has CDR1 SGHTA and CDR2 FQGNSA. The CDR3 has 15 amino acids. V dropped 1 base and J dropped 2 bases, with 11 bases sitting between them. This CDR3 is CASSLGWGPQETQYF. The CDR3 DNA follows: TGTGCCAGCAGCTTAGGGTGGGGGCCTCAAGAGACCCAGTACTTC. Looking up the rest from reference TRBV7-2 and TRBJ2-5 gives the full variable domain: GAGVSQSPSNKVTEKGKDVELRCDPISGHTALYWYRQSLGQGLEFLIYFQGNSAPDKSGLPSDRFSAERTGGSVSTLTIQRTQQEDSAVYLCASSLGWGPQETQYFGPGTRLLVL.

The chain has TRBV15 and TRBJ2-1; 8 bases align to TRBD2. The CDR3 runs 17 residues. Germline loops: CDR1 LNHNV, CDR2 YYDKDF (reference sequence). Trimming took 1 base from V and 0 from J; bases not matched to a gene: 5. The chain's CDR3 is CATSRVSGSFSYNEQFF. The CDR3 nucleotides are TGTGCCACCAGCAGAGTGAGCGGGAGTTTCTCCTACAATGAGCAGTTCTTC.

The chain uses TRBV25-1 and TRBJ2-1; D unresolved. This CDR3 is 15 amino acids long. Trimming removed 2 bases at V and 1 base at J, with 9 bases between. Germline lookup yields CDR1 MGHDK and CDR2 SYGVNS. CDR3 residues: CASSEGGWSYNEQFF. The CDR3 DNA follows: TGTGCCAGCAGTGAAGGCGGCTGGTCCTACAATGAGCAGTTCTTC.

The chain links TRBV9 to TRBJ2-7; D gene uncertain. V was clipped by 4 bases and J by 0 bases, with 11 bases between them. The CDR3 is 14 amino acids. Per germline, CDR1 SGDLS and CDR2 YYNGEE. CDR3 sequence: CASSPLGLSYEQYF. As DNA, the CDR3 is TGTGCCAGCAGCCCCCTAGGTCTCTCCTACGAGCAGTACTTC.